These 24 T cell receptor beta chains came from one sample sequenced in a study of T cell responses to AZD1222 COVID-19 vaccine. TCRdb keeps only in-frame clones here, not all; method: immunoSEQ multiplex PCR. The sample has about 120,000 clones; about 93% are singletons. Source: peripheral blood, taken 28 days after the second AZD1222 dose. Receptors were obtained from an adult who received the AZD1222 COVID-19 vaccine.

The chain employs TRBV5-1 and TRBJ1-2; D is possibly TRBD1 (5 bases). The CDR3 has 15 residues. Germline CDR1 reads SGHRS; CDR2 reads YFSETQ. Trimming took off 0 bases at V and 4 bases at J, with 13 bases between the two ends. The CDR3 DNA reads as TGCGCCAGCAGCTTGGCGTGGCAGGGCCTCTATGGCTACACCTTC. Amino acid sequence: CASSLAWQGLYGYTF.

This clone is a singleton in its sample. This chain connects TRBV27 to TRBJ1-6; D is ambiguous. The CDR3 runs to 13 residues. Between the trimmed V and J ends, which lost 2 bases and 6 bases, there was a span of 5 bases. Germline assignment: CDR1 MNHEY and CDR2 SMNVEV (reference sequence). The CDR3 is CASSLTINSPLHF. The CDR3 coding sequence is TGTGCCAGCAGTTTAACCATTAATTCACCCCTCCACTTT.

This chain's CDR3 is CASSPGLSRIDTQYF. The CDR3 DNA is TGTGCCAGCAGTCCGGGACTGTCGCGGATAGATACGCAGTATTTT. The genes are TRBV6-5 and TRBJ2-3, with TRBD2 as a possible D gene (6 bases). The CDR3 totals 15 residues. V dropped 5 bases and J dropped 5 bases, with 17 bases sitting between them. The germline V gene encodes CDR1 MNHEY and CDR2 SVGAGI.

Written as DNA, the CDR3 is TGTGCCAGCAGCTTAGGGGGCGGTGACTATGGCTACACCTTC. Translated: CASSLGGGDYGYTF. V and J are TRBV7-9 and TRBJ1-2; the D gene is possibly TRBD1 (5 bases). The germline V and J ends were trimmed by 1 base and 3 bases, with 9 bases remaining between them. This CDR3 spans 14 amino acids. Germline CDR1 is SEHNR and CDR2 is FQNEAQ (reference sequence).

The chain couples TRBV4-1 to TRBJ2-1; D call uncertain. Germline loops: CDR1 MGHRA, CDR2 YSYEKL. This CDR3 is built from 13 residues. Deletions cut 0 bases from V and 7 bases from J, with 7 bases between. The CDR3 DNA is TGCGCCAGCAGCCAAGATCTGGGTAATGAGCAGTTCTTC. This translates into CASSQDLGNEQFF.

CDR3 sequence: CASSIGPANYGYTF. The CDR3 bases are TGTGCCAGTAGTATTGGGCCGGCCAACTATGGCTACACCTTC. V usage is TRBV19 and J usage is TRBJ1-2; no reliable D call. CDR3 length: 14 residues. Trimming cost V 3 bases and J 2 bases, with 10 bases left between them. Germline CDR1 and CDR2: LNHDA and SQIVND (reference sequence).

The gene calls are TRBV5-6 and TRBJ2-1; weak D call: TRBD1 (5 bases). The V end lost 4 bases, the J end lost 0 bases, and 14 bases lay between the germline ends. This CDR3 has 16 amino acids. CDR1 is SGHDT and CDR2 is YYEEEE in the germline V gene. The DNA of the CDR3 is TGTGCCAGCAGCGGACACCCCTTAAGCTCCTACAATGAGCAGTTCTTC. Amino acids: CASSGHPLSSYNEQFF.

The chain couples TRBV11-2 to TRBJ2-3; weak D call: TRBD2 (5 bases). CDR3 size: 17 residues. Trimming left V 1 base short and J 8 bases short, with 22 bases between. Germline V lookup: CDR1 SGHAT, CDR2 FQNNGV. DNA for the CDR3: TGTGCCAGCAGCTTAGCCTTCAGGTCTAGCCGTCGAAGTACGCAGTATTTT. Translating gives CASSLAFRSSRRSTQYF.

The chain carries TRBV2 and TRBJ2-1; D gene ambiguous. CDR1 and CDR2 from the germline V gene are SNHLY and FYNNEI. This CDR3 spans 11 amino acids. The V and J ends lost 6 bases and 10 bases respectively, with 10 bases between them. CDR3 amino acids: CASRALREQFF. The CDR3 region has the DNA TGTGCCAGCAGAGCCCTACGGGAGCAGTTCTTC.

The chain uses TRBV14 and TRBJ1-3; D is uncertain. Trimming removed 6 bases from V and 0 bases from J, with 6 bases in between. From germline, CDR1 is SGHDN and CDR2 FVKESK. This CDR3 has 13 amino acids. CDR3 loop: CASRPDSGNTIYF. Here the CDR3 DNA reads TGTGCCAGCAGGCCAGACTCTGGAAACACCATATATTTT.

The CDR3 DNA sequence: TGCGCCAGCAGCCAACAAGACCGGAGGGAAACGCAGTATTTT. Its protein is CASSQQDRRETQYF. The chain couples TRBV4-3 to TRBJ2-3, with D maybe TRBD2 (6 bases). The germline CDR1 and CDR2 sequences are LGHNA and YSLEER. With 2 bases removed from V and 9 bases from J, the gap between germline ends came to 15 bases. The length of the CDR3 is 14 residues.

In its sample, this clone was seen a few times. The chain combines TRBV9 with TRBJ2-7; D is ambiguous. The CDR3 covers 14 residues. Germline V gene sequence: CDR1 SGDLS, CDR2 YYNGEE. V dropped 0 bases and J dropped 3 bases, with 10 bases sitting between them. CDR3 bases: TGTGCCAGCAGCGTAGATCTATTGGACTACGAGCAGTACTTC. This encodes CASSVDLLDYEQYF.

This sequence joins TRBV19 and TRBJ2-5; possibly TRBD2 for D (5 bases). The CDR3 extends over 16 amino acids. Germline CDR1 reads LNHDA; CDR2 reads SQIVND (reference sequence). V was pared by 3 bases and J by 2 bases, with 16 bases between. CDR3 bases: TGTGCCAGTAGTATGAGAAATAGACCGGGGCAAGAGACCCAGTACTTC. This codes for CASSMRNRPGQETQYF.

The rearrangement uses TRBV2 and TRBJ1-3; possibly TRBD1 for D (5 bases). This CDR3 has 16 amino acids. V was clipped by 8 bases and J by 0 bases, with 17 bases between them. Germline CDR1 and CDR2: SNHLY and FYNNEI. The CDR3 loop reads CASEEMRQYSGNTIYF. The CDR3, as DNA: TGTGCCAGCGAGGAAATGCGACAGTACTCTGGAAACACCATATATTTT.

The CDR3 spells CASSQSGLPSYEQYF. In DNA form, the CDR3 reads TGCGCCAGCAGCCAATCGGGACTGCCCTCCTACGAGCAGTACTTC. This sequence joins TRBV4-1 and TRBJ2-7; TRBD2 is a possible D gene (6 bases). Germline V gives CDR1 MGHRA, CDR2 YSYEKL. Trimming pared 2 bases from V and 0 bases from J, leaving 11 bases between. This CDR3 is 15 amino acids long.

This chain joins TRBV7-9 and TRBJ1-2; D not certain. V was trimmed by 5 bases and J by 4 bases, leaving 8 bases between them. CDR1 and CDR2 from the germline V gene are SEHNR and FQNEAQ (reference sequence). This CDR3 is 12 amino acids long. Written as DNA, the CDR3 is TGTGCCAGCAGCAAGACCGGCTATGGCTACACCTTC. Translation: CASSKTGYGYTF.

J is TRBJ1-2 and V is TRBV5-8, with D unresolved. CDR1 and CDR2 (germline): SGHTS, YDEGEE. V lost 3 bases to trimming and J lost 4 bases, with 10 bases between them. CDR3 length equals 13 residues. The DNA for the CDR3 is TGTGCCAGCAGCTCCGGTCTCCTCTATGGCTACACCTTC. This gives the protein CASSSGLLYGYTF.

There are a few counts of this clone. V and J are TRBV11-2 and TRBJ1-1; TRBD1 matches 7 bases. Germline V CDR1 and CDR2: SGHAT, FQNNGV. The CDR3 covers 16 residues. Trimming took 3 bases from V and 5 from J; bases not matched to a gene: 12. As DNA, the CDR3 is TGTGCCAGCAGCTTGACAGGGAGGAGAGAGGAGACTGAAGCTTTCTTT. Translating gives CASSLTGRREETEAFF.

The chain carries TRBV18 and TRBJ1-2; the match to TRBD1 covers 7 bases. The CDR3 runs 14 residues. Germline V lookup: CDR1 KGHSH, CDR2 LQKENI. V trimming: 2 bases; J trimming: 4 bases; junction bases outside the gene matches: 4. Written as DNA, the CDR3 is TGTGCCAGCTCACCAGACAGGGTACGCTATGGCTACACCTTC. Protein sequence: CASSPDRVRYGYTF. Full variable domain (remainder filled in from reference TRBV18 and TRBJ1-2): NAGVMQNPRHLVRRRGQEARLRCSPMKGHSHVYWYRQLPEEGLKFMVYLQKENIIDESGMPKERFSAEFPKEGPSILRIQQVVRGDSAAYFCASSPDRVRYGYTFGSGTRLTVV.

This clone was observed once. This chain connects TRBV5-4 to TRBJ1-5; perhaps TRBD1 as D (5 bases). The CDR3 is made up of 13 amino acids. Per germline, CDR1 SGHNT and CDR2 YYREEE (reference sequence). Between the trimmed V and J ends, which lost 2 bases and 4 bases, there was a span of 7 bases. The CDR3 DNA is TGTGCCAGCAGCTTCGAGGGGAATCAGCCCCAGCATTTT. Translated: CASSFEGNQPQHF.

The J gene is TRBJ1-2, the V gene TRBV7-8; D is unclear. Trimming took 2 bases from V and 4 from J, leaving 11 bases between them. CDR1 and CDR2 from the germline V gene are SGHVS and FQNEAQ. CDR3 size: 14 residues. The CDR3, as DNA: TGTGCCAGCAGCTTAAATCGGGGATCCTATGGCTACACCTTC. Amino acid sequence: CASSLNRGSYGYTF. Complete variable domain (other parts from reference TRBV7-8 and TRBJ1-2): GAGVSQSPRYKVAKRGQDVALRCDPISGHVSLFWYQQALGQGPEFLTYFQNEAQLDKSGLPSDRFFAERPEGSVSTLKIQRTQQEDSAVYLCASSLNRGSYGYTFGSGTRLTVV.

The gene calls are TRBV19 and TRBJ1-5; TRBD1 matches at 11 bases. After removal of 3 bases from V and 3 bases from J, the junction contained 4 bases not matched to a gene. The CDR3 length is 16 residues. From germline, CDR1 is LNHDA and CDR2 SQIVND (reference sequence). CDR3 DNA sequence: TGTGCCAGTAGTATCGGGGACAGGGGGTCCAATCAGCCCCAGCATTTT. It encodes CASSIGDRGSNQPQHF.

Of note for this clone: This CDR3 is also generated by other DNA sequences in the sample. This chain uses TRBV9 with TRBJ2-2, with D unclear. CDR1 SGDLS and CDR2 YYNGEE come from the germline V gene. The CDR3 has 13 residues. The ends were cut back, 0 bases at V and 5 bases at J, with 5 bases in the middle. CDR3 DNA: TGTGCCAGCAGCGTAGTTGGTACCGGGGAGCTGTTTTTT. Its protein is CASSVVGTGELFF.

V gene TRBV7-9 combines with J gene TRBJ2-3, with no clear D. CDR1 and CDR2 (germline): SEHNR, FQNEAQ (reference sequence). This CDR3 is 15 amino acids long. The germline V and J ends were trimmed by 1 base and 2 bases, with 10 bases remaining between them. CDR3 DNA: TGTGCCAGCAGCTTAGGAGGCGCGAACACAGATACGCAGTATTTT. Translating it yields CASSLGGANTDTQYF.